The clone carrying this TCR beta chain occurred once. Clones were read by immunoSEQ multiplex PCR, and TCRdb kept only the in-frame ones, dropping some. Here the sample spans 200,000 to 250,000 clones, 90% to 95% being singletons. This specimen belongs to a study of T cell responses to AZD1222 COVID-19 vaccine. The clonotype originates from an adult in good health. This specimen consisted of peripheral blood, obtained on day 0 of MenACWY control vaccination.

This CDR3 is CASSYLARGAEAFF. CDR3 bases: TGTGCCAGCAGTTACTTGGCGCGGGGGGCTGAAGCTTTCTTT. The gene calls are TRBV6-5 and TRBJ1-1, with D maybe TRBD1 (5 bases). V was cut by 1 base and J by 6 bases, with 12 bases left in between. Looked up from germline, CDR1 is MNHEY and CDR2 is SVGAGI. The CDR3 extends over 14 amino acids.